The entry below describes one T cell receptor beta chain. One end of the junction varies from germline; a read error may be responsible. The CDR3 has 13 amino acids. CDR1 is MNHEY, CDR2 SMNVEV, per germline (reference sequence). The sample is drawn from a study of blood T cell repertoires in COVID-19. Overall study: The United States, Italy and Spain provided the acute and convalescent COVID-19 samples. Sources were T cells, B-cell-depleted T cells, or PBMCs; the material itself was cDNA or gDNA.

TCRdb's table, derived via immunoSEQ multiplex PCR, lists solely in-frame clones and lacks some. The sample carries 300,000 to 350,000 clones, about nine tenths recorded once. In the 2 weeks before study entry, exposed participants met a COVID-19 case, which was PCR-confirmed or clinician-diagnosed. The TCR was taken from a woman aged 25 to 39 who had been exposed to COVID-19. The V call is TRBV27, the J call TRBJ1-2; 9 bases line up with TRBD1. Sequenced: PBMCs or T cells enriched from blood (not recorded which). The CDR3 protein is CASSSYEDRGLLF. The CDR3 DNA reads as TGTGCCAGCAGTTCGTACGAGGACAGGGGACTCCTCTTC.